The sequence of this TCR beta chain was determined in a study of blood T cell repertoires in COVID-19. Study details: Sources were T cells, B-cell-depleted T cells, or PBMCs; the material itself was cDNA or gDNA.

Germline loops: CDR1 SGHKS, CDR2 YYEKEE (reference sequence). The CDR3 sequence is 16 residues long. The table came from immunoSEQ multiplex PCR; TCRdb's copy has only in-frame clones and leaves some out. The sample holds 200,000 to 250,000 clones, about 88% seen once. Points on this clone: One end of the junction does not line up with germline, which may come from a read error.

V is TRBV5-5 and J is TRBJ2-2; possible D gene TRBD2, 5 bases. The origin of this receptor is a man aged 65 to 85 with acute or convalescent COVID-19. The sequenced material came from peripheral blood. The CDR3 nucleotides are TGTGCCAGCACCTTGCTGGGAGAATCGAACACCGGGGAGCTGTTTTTT. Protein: CASTLLGESNTGELFF.